One sample yielded the 8 T cell receptor beta chains listed below, sequenced in a study of human T cells and chemical hapten exposure. Specified time point: patch test 3, about 24 weeks after DPC sensitization. The treatment is: therapeutic diphenylcyclopropenone sensitization with weekly scalp DPC. TCRdb used MiXCR to reprocess the RACE reads, holding one entry per CDR3 protein. Found here are 100,000 or so distinct CDR3 sequences, less than 40% of them singletons; the top ten hold 2.5% to 3.5%. The specimen comprised whole blood, sampled in connection with sensitization to the hapten diphenylcyclopropenone (DPC). The receptors here all came from a man in his forties or fifties with alopecia areata. Some clones in this sample may be carry-over from other donors' samples.

This clonotype was counted between two and nine times. The chain uses TRBV21-1 and TRBJ2-7; the table gives TRBD2 as D, unverified against the DNA. TRBV21-1 is recorded as a pseudogene. The CDR3 extends over 13 amino acids. The CDR3 bases are TGTGCCAGCAGGGAGGGCCGGGGGTACGAGCAGTACGTC. It codes for CASREGRGYEQYV.

The gene calls are TRBV6-2 or TRBV6-3 and TRBJ2-3; D is ambiguous. V was clipped by 6 bases and J by 0 bases, with 10 bases between them. Germline V gene sequence: CDR1 MNHEY, CDR2 SVGEGT. The CDR3 is 14 residues long. The CDR3 DNA reads TGTGCCAGCAGGGCGACCCTTAGCACAGATACGCAGTATTTT. Translation: CASRATLSTDTQYF.

CDR3 bases: TGCAGTGCGTGGACTGGACTAGCGGGTACGCAGTACTTC. Its protein product is CSAWTGLAGTQYF. V and J are TRBV20-1 and TRBJ2-7; 11 nucleotides match TRBD2. The germline V gene has CDR1 DFQATT and CDR2 SNEGSKA (reference sequence). V was clipped by 6 bases and J by 9 bases; unmatched bases: 10. The CDR3 is made up of 13 amino acids.

The rearrangement links TRBV6-2 or TRBV6-3 to TRBJ1-4, with 8 bases aligning to TRBD1. CDR3 length: 15 amino acids. The germline CDR1 and CDR2 sequences are MNHEY and SVGEGT. The V and J ends lost 6 bases and 7 bases, in that order; junction bases with no gene match: 10. Written as DNA, the CDR3 is TGTGCCAGCAGAGAAGCCGGGACAGGACCTGAAAAACTGTTTTTT. Amino acids: CASREAGTGPEKLFF.

In this sample, this clonotype turned up a few times. This sequence joins TRBV18 and TRBJ2-7; TRBD2 might be the D (5 bases). CDR1 is KGHSH, CDR2 LQKENI, per germline. The CDR3 runs to 12 residues. Trimming pared 4 bases from V and 6 bases from J, leaving 10 bases between. CDR3: CASSQNGVEQYF. Here the CDR3 DNA reads TGTGCCAGCTCACAAAACGGGGTCGAGCAGTACTTC.

This clonotype was seen more than once but under ten times. This chain uses TRBV5-6 with TRBJ1-5, with D possibly matching TRBD1 (5 bases). There are 17 residues in the CDR3. The V end lost 3 bases, the J end lost 2 bases, and 18 bases lay between the germline ends. Germline V gene sequence: CDR1 SGHDT, CDR2 YYEEEE. The CDR3 nucleotides read TGTGCCAGCAGCTACGGGCAGGGAATGGGGGGCAATCAGCCCCAGCATTTT. This sequence encodes CASSYGQGMGGNQPQHF.

This chain joins TRBV10-3 and TRBJ2-3; D might be TRBD2 (6 bases). CDR3 length: 16 amino acids. In germline, CDR1 is ENHRY, CDR2 SYGVKD. Trimming removed 1 base at V and 0 bases at J, with 11 bases between. In DNA, the CDR3 is TGTGCCATCAGTGAGTTGGGGGACTCTAGCACAGATACGCAGTATTTT. It encodes CAISELGDSSTDTQYF.

V gene TRBV6-2 or TRBV6-3 combines with J gene TRBJ2-3; D is undetermined. Germline V lookup: CDR1 MNHEY, CDR2 SVGEGT. This CDR3 spans 12 amino acids. V lost 5 bases to trimming and J lost 14 bases, with 17 bases between them. CDR3 sequence: CASSPSRRARYF. In nucleotides, the CDR3 is TGTGCCAGCAGTCCCTCGAGGCGAGCGCGGTATTTT.